This TCR beta chain was profiled in a study of blood T cell repertoires in COVID-19 (dated by TCRdb to 2019 to 2021). In terms of the full investigation: Samples covering the acute and convalescent phases of COVID-19 were provided by collaborators in the United States, Italy and Spain. The material from the prospective study consisted of cDNA or gDNA derived from T cells, B-cell-depleted T cells, or PBMCs. Deeply sampled blood TCRbeta repertoires from subjects exposed to, actively infected with, or recovered from COVID-19 were included in the dataset. The repertoires were released in a freely available public database intended as a resource for research on the immune response to SARS-CoV-2. Samples came from the ongoing ImmuneRACE study (first 160 participants) plus 1,254 subjects from 6 global collaborators. Nearly every sample came with metadata listing a de-identified subject ID, COVID-19 status, age in years and sex. HLA class I and class II types, where available, came from metadata supplied by the sample provider rather than from assay-based typing.

Concerning this clone: It has no known antigen specificity. Base quality data are lacking; no much larger clone is found one base away.

The collaborating institutions used their own protocols to collect whole blood in K2EDTA tubes. For TCRbeta analysis, collaborators shipped samples as frozen whole blood, isolated PBMCs, or DNA extracted from either of those sample types. General conclusions and limits of the study: How much clinical and demographic metadata was included differed by source and by participant, and the metadata was provided uncurated.

TCRbeta CDR3 regions were amplified from genomic DNA by means of the immunoSEQ Assay, a bias-controlled multiplex PCR. In the source study's methods: Nucleated cell counts per sample were estimated from amplification of reference gene primers within the assay. To quantify the absolute abundance of each unique TCRbeta CDR3 rearrangement, sequence reads were collapsed and filtered. For each sample, productive Simpson clonality was calculated by taking the square root of Simpson's diversity index across productive rearrangements. TCRdb stores this immuneACCESS table with in-frame sequences only. Part of the clones is absent; in the studies checked, under half of the shortfall reflects unresolved V genes, and no reason is known for the rest. V and J calls and clone size follow that table, whereas D and trimming were derived from the DNA. The sample table records about 61,000 clones; almost 90% of these occur just once. Roughly 23% of the sample is taken by the ten largest.

The CDR3 starts with the cysteine, ends with the phenylalanine, and has 14 residues. Only the CDR3 DNA is retained, 42 bases long and in frame from the first base. Ends trimmed: V by 8 bases, J by 8 bases; bases unmatched to a gene: 12. Looking up the germline V gene yields CDR1 ENHRY and CDR2 SYGVKD. The receptor's source is a woman in her fifties or sixties with active or convalescent COVID-19. The chain is assembled from TRBV10-3 and TRBJ2-4; TRBD2 fits 7 bases in the junction. Sample: peripheral blood. In nucleotides, the sequence is TGTGCCATCTCGGTAGCGGGCGTGGGGGACATTCAGTACTTC. Translation gives CAISVAGVGDIQYF.